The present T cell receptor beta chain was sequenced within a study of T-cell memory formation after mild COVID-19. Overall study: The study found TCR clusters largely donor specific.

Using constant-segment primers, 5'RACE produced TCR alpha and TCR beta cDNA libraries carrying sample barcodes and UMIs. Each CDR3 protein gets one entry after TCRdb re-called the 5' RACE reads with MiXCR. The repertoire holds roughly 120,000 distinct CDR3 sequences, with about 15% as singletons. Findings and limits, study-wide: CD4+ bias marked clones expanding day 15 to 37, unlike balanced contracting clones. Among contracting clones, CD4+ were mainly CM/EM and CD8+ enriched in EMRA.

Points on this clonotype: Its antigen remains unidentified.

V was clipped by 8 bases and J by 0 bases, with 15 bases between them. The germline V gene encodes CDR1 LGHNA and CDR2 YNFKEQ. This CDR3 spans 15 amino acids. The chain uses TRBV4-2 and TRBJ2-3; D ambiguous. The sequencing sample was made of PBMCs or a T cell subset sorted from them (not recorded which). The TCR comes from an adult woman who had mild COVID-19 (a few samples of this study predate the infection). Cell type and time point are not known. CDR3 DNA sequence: TGTGCCAGCGGGCGATCGGTAGGCAGCACAGATACGCAGTATTTT. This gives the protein CASGRSVGSTDTQYF.